This T cell receptor beta chain is from a study of shared clonotypes between healthy human individuals. This CDR3 is 16 amino acids long. The germline V gene encodes CDR1 MNHEY and CDR2 SMNVEV (reference sequence). The V and J ends lost 6 bases and 3 bases, in that order; junction bases with no gene match: 10. The data were produced by immunoSEQ multiplex PCR, yet TCRdb's version contains in-frame clones alone and is incomplete. The top ten clones hold about 0.064% of a sample with under 600,000 clones, 95% to 97% of them seen once. The receptor was isolated from a woman younger than 45 in good health. This chain uses TRBV27 with TRBJ1-4; 7 nucleotides line up with TRBD1. The sequenced material came from naive CD4+ T cells sorted from blood. Subset reported: CD45RA+ positively selected. This CDR3 reads CASRQGGQFANEKLFF. The CDR3 bases are TGTGCCAGCAGGCAGGGGGGGCAATTTGCTAATGAAAAACTGTTTTTT.